The present entry profiles one T cell receptor beta chain with its context. These data come from a study of blood T cell repertoires in COVID-19. Study as a whole: PBMCs, B-cell-depleted T cells, or T cells provided the cDNA or gDNA that made up the material.

Germline V CDR1 and CDR2: ENHRY, SYGVKD. V lost 2 bases, J lost 1 base, and 1 base stayed unmatched. The CDR3 length is 14 residues. Using immunoSEQ multiplex PCR, the repertoire was profiled, and TCRdb retains in-frame clones only, with some absent. This table has about 73,000 clones, 65% to 85% appearing once. The chain joins TRBV10-3 to TRBJ1-1; 7 bases agree with TRBD1. Sequencing was performed on peripheral blood. The source of this sequence is a human donor in a cohort sampled during active COVID-19. This CDR3 is CAISEGDRNTEAFF. Here the CDR3 DNA reads TGTGCCATCAGTGAGGGGGACAGGAACACTGAAGCTTTCTTT.